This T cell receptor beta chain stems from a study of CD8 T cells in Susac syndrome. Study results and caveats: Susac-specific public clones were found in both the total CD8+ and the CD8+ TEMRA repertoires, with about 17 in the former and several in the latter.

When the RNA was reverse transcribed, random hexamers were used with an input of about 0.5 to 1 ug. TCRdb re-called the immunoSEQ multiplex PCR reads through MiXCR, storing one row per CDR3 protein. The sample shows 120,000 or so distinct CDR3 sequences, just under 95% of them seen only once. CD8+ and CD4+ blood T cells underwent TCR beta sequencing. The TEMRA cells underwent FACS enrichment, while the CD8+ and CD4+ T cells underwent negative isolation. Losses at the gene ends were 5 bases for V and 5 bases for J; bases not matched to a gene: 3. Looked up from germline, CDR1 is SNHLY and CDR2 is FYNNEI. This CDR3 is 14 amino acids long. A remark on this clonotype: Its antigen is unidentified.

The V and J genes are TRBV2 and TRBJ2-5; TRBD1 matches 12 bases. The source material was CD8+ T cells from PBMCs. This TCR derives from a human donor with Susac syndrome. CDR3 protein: CASSWDRGPETQYF. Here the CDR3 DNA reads TGTGCCAGCAGTTGGGACAGGGGGCCGGAGACCCAGTACTTC.